This TCR beta chain emerged from a study of blood T cells in healthy people across ages. Overall study results and limits: Unknown donor CMV status possibly confounded expanded clonotype changes. Relative to aged donors, long-lived donors carried more naive CD4+ cells and displayed higher diversity. While age rose, TCR beta diversity per million T cells dropped in a roughly linear way.

The V gene's germline CDR1 is SGHTA and CDR2 FQGNSA. The germline V and J ends were trimmed by 4 bases and 4 bases, with 11 bases remaining between them. There are 14 residues in the CDR3. As concerns this clonotype: Its antigen is not identified.

The authors ran a second PCR of about 6 to 11 cycles using a sample-barcoded 5' primer and a J-beta primer mix. The study obtained at least 3 million CDR3-containing paired-end reads from every sample. TCRdb itself ran the 5' RACE reads through MiXCR, one entry per CDR3 protein. The sample contains fewer than 2,000,000 distinct CDR3 sequences, about 39% of which appear only once. The receptor's source is a human donor in good health. The chain recombines TRBV7-2 with TRBJ2-1; maybe TRBD1 (6 bases). The source material was blood. CDR3 DNA: TGTGCCAGCAGCTGGGACAAGTCGTACAATGAGCAGTTCTTC. It codes for CASSWDKSYNEQFF.